Listed below are T cell receptor beta chains from one sample, sequenced in a study of identifying expanded T cells in peripheral blood. Libraries were prepared by immunoSEQ multiplex PCR; TCRdb keeps only in-frame clonotypes and omits some of them. The table includes about 130,000 clones, 75% to 90% detected once. Material: blood. The source is a person aged 18 to 70 in good health. Each CDR3 is given with its conserved first and last residue. A D gene is named only where the DNA matches it firmly. Not all rows give a size; the values are once, few, many and, for expanded clones, a class.

clone size: -; D gene: -; J gene: TRBJ2-1; V gene: TRBV4-2; CDR3 DNA: TGTGCCAGCAGCCAAGCCAGGGGCGATGAGCAGTTCTTC; CDR3 protein: CASSQARGDEQFF
clone size: -; D gene: TRBD1; J gene: TRBJ2-7; V gene: TRBV10-1; CDR3 DNA: TGCGCCAGACGGACAGGGGGAAGCGAGCAGTACTTC; CDR3 protein: CARRTGGSEQYF
clone size: -; D gene: -; J gene: TRBJ2-1; V gene: TRBV7-2; CDR3 DNA: TGTGCCAGCAGCTTTGTTCCTACCCAGGGTGAGCAGTTCTTC; CDR3 protein: CASSFVPTQGEQFF
clone size: -; D gene: -; J gene: TRBJ1-3; V gene: TRBV30; CDR3 DNA: TGTGCCTGGAGCTCCGGCCAGGCTTACTCTGGAAACACCATATATTTT; CDR3 protein: CAWSSGQAYSGNTIYF
clone size: -; D gene: -; J gene: TRBJ2-7; V gene: TRBV7-9; CDR3 DNA: TGTGCCAGCAGCTTAGGACGGAACTACGAGCAGTACTTC; CDR3 protein: CASSLGRNYEQYF
clone size: once; D gene: -; J gene: TRBJ1-4; V gene: TRBV7-6; CDR3 DNA: TGTGCCAGCAGTGATGCAACTAATGAAAAACTGTTTTTT; CDR3 protein: CASSDATNEKLFF
clone size: -; D gene: TRBD2; J gene: TRBJ2-5; V gene: TRBV9; CDR3 DNA: TGTGCCAGCAGCGCCCAGGGACTAGCGGGAGGTGAGACCCAGTACTTC; CDR3 protein: CASSAQGLAGGETQYF
clone size: -; D gene: TRBD2; J gene: TRBJ2-5; V gene: TRBV5-1; CDR3 DNA: TGCGCCAGCAGCTTGGCGTTCTTCGGGACTACCCTAGGGGAGACCCAGTACTTC; CDR3 protein: CASSLAFFGTTLGETQYF
clone size: -; D gene: -; J gene: TRBJ1-4; V gene: TRBV4-2; CDR3 DNA: TGTGCCAGCAGCCAAGGGAACAGGATAGATGAAAAACTGTTTTTT; CDR3 protein: CASSQGNRIDEKLFF
clone size: few; D gene: -; J gene: TRBJ1-6; V gene: TRBV5-1; CDR3 DNA: TGCGCCAGCAGCTTGTTTGGGGATTCACCCCTCCACTTT; CDR3 protein: CASSLFGDSPLHF
clone size: -; D gene: -; J gene: TRBJ2-2; V gene: TRBV29-1; CDR3 DNA: TGCAGCGTTGAAGGGGGGCGCGTCACCGGGGAGCTGTTTTTT; CDR3 protein: CSVEGGRVTGELFF
clone size: -; D gene: TRBD1; J gene: TRBJ1-1; V gene: TRBV15; CDR3 DNA: TGTGCCACCAGCAGAGCCGGGACAGGGGTTAACACTGAAGCTTTCTTT; CDR3 protein: CATSRAGTGVNTEAFF
clone size: few; D gene: -; J gene: TRBJ1-4; V gene: TRBV16; CDR3 DNA: TGTGCCAGCAGCCCCAATTGGGCTGAAAAACTGTTTTTT; CDR3 protein: CASSPNWAEKLFF
clone size: once; D gene: -; J gene: TRBJ1-5; V gene: TRBV7-3; CDR3 DNA: TGTGCCAGCAGCTTAAGTTCCGTATCGCCCCAGCATTTT; CDR3 protein: CASSLSSVSPQHF
clone size: -; D gene: -; J gene: TRBJ1-1; V gene: TRBV9; CDR3 DNA: TGTGCCAGCAGCGTAGAGACTTTTACTGAAGCTTTCTTT; CDR3 protein: CASSVETFTEAFF
clone size: -; D gene: -; J gene: TRBJ2-7; V gene: TRBV11-2; CDR3 DNA: TGTGCCAGCAGCTCCGGGGTACGGAACGAGCAGTACTTC; CDR3 protein: CASSSGVRNEQYF
clone size: once; D gene: TRBD1; J gene: TRBJ2-1; V gene: TRBV11-2; CDR3 DNA: TGTGCCAGCAGCAACCGGGACAGGGCCAATGAGCAGTTCTTC; CDR3 protein: CASSNRDRANEQFF
clone size: -; D gene: TRBD1; J gene: TRBJ2-3; V gene: TRBV15; CDR3 DNA: TGTGCCACCAGCAGAGCTCCAACAGGGGGTGAAGATACGCAGTATTTT; CDR3 protein: CATSRAPTGGEDTQYF
clone size: -; D gene: -; J gene: TRBJ2-7; V gene: TRBV19; CDR3 DNA: TGTGCCAGTAGCTTCTATCCGACGACAGACCCTTTGTACGAGCAGTACTTC; CDR3 protein: CASSFYPTTDPLYEQYF
clone size: -; D gene: TRBD2; J gene: TRBJ2-1; V gene: TRBV11-2; CDR3 DNA: TGTGCCAGCAGCCCCACCGGGACTAGCGGGGGATCCTACAATGAGCAGTTCTTC; CDR3 protein: CASSPTGTSGGSYNEQFF
clone size: -; D gene: -; J gene: TRBJ2-7; V gene: TRBV5-1; CDR3 DNA: TGCGCCAGCAGCTTGCGACAGGCCACCTACGAGCAGTACTTC; CDR3 protein: CASSLRQATYEQYF
clone size: -; D gene: -; J gene: TRBJ2-5; V gene: TRBV5-1; CDR3 DNA: TGCGCCAGCAGCTTGGACAGCCAAGAGACCCAGTACTTC; CDR3 protein: CASSLDSQETQYF
clone size: -; D gene: TRBD1; J gene: TRBJ1-1; V gene: TRBV27; CDR3 DNA: TGTGCCAGCAGTTTTTTGCCAGGGGGGGTGGGTGAAGCTTTCTTT; CDR3 protein: CASSFLPGGVGEAFF
clone size: -; D gene: -; J gene: TRBJ1-6; V gene: TRBV14; CDR3 DNA: TGTGCCAGCAGCCAATTTATCTATTCACCCCTCCACTTT; CDR3 protein: CASSQFIYSPLHF